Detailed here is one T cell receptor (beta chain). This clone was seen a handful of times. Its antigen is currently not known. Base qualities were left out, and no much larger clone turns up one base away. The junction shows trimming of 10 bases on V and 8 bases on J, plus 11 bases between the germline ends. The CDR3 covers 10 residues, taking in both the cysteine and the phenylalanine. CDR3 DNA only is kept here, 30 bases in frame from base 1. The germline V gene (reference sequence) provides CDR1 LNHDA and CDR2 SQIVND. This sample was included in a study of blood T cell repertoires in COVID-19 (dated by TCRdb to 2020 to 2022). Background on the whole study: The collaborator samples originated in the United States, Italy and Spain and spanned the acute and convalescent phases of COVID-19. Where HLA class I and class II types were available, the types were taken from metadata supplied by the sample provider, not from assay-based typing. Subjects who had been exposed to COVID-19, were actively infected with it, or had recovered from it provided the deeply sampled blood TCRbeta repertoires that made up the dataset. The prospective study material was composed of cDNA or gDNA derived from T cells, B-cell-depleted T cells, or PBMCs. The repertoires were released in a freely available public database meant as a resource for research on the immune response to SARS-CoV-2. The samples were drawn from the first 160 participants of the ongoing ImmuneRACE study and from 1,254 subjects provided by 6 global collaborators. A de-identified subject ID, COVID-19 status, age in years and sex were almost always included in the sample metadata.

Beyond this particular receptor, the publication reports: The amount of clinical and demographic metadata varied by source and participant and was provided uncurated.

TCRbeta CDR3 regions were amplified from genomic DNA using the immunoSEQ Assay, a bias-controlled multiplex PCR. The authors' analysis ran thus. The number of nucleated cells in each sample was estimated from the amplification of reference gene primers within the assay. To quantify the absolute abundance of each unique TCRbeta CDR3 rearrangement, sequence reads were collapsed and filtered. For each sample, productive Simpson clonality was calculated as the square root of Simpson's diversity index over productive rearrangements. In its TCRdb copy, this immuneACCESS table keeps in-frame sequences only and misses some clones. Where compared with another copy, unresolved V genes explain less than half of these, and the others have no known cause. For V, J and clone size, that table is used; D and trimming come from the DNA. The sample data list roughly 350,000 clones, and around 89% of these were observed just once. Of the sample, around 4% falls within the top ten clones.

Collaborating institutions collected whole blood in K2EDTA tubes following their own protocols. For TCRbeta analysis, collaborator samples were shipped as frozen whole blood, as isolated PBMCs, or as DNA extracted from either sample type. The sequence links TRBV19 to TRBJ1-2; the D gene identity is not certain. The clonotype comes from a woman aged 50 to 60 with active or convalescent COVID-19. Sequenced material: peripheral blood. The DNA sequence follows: TGTGCCACCCGAGCGGGGGGCTACACCTTC. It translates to CATRAGGYTF.